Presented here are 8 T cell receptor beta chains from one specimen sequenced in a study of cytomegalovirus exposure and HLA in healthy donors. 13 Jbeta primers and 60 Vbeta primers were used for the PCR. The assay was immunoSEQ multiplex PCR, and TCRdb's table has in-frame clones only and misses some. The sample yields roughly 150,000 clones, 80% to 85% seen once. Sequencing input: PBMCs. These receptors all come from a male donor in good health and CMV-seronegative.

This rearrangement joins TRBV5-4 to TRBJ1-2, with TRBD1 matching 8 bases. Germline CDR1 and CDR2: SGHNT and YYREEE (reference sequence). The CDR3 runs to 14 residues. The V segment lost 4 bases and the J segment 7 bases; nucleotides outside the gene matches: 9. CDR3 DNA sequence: TGTGCCAGCAGCCATGACAGGGGAACCGCTGGCTACACCTTC. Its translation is CASSHDRGTAGYTF.

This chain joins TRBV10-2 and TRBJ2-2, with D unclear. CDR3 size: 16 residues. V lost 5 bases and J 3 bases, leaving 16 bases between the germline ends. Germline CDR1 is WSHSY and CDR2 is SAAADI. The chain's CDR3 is CASSLGVLLDTGELFF. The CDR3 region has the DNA TGCGCCAGCAGTTTAGGAGTCCTTTTGGACACCGGGGAGCTGTTTTTT.

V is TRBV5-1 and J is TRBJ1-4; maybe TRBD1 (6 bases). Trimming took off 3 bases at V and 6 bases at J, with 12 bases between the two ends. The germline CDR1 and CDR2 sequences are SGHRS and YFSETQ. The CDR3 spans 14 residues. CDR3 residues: CASSWRGGDEKLFF. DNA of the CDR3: TGCGCCAGCAGCTGGAGAGGGGGAGATGAAAAACTGTTTTTT.

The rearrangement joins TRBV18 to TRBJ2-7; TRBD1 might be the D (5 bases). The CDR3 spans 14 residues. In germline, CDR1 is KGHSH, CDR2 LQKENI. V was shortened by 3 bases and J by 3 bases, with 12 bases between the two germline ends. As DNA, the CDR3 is TGTGCCAGCTCACCGGGAACGACAGTCTACGAGCAGTACTTC. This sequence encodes CASSPGTTVYEQYF.

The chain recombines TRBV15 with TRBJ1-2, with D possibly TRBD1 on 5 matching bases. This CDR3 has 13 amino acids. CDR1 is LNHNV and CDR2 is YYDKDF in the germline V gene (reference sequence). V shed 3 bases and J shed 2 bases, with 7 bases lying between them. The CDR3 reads CATSSDRNYGYTF. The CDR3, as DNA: TGTGCCACCAGCAGCGACAGAAACTATGGCTACACCTTC. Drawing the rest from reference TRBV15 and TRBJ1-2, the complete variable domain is DAMVIQNPRYQVTQFGKPVTLSCSQTLNHNVMYWYQQKSSQAPKLLFHYYDKDFNNEADTPDNFQSRRPNTSFCFLDIRSPGLGDTAMYLCATSSDRNYGYTFGSGTRLTVV.

This chain's CDR3 is CASSIAGAGATQYF. The CDR3 DNA reads TGTGCCAGTAGTATAGCAGGGGCGGGGGCTACGCAGTATTTT. The chain links TRBV19 to TRBJ2-3; a weak D match, TRBD2 (7 bases). The length of the CDR3 is 14 residues. V shed 1 base and J shed 8 bases, with 13 bases lying between them. The V gene's germline CDR1 is LNHDA and CDR2 SQIVND (reference sequence).

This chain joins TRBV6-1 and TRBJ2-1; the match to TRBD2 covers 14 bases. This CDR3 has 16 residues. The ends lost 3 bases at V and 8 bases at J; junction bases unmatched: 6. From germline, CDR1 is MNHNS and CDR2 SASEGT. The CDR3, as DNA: TGTGCCAGCAGTGAGACTAGCGGGAGGGAAAGGGATGAGCAGTTCTTC. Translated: CASSETSGRERDEQFF.

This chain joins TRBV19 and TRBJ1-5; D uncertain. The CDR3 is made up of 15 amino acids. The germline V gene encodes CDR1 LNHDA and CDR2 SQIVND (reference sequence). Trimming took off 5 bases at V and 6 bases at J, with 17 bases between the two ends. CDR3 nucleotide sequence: TGTGCCAGTAGTGGAGGCTATTCCTGGGGTCAGCCCCAGCATTTT. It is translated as CASSGGYSWGQPQHF.